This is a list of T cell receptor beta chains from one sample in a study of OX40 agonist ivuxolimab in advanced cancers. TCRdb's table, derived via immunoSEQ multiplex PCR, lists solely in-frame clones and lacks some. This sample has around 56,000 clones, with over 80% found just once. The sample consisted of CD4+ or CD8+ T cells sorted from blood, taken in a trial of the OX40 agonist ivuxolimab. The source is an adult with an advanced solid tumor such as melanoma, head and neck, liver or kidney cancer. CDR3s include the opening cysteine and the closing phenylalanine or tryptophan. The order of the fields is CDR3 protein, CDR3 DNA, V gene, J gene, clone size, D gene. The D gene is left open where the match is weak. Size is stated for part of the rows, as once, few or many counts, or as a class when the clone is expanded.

CDR3 protein: CAVKGGDGYTF
CDR3 DNA: TGTGCCGTCAAAGGCGGCGATGGCTACACCTTC
V gene: TRBV10-3
J gene: TRBJ1-2
clone size: .
D gene: .

CDR3 protein: CASSEGGADTQYF
CDR3 DNA: TGTGCCAGCAGTGAAGGCGGGGCAGATACGCAGTATTTT
V gene: TRBV6-1
J gene: TRBJ2-3
clone size: .
D gene: .

CDR3 protein: CSVGQFTGELFF
CDR3 DNA: TGCAGCGTTGGACAGTTCACCGGGGAGCTGTTTTTT
V gene: TRBV29-1
J gene: TRBJ2-2
clone size: .
D gene: .

CDR3 protein: CASSLEPAIAGRTDTQYF
CDR3 DNA: TGTGCCAGCAGCCTAGAGCCCGCGATAGCGGGGCGCACAGATACGCAGTATTTT
V gene: TRBV4-2
J gene: TRBJ2-3
clone size: .
D gene: TRBD2

CDR3 protein: CASSEAWVAKNIQYF
CDR3 DNA: TGTGCCAGCAGTGAAGCGTGGGTAGCCAAAAACATTCAGTACTTC
V gene: TRBV6-1
J gene: TRBJ2-4
clone size: few
D gene: .

CDR3 protein: CASSQDRGRIAFF
CDR3 DNA: TGCGCCAGCAGCCAGGACAGGGGGCGCATAGCTTTCTTT
V gene: TRBV4-1
J gene: TRBJ1-1
clone size: .
D gene: TRBD1

CDR3 protein: CASTSLRTAYNEQFF
CDR3 DNA: TGTGCCAGCACGTCCCTACGGACAGCCTACAATGAGCAGTTCTTC
V gene: TRBV27
J gene: TRBJ2-1
clone size: .
D gene: .

CDR3 protein: CASSHSYEQYF
CDR3 DNA: TGTGCCAGCAGCCACTCCTACGAGCAGTACTTC
V gene: TRBV9
J gene: TRBJ2-7
clone size: .
D gene: .

CDR3 protein: CASHRDTKINEQFF
CDR3 DNA: TGTGCCAGCCACCGGGACACGAAAATCAATGAGCAGTTCTTC
V gene: TRBV28
J gene: TRBJ2-1
clone size: once
D gene: .

CDR3 protein: CASSLGGSTYEQYF
CDR3 DNA: TGTGCCAGCAGTTTAGGGGGAAGTACCTACGAGCAGTACTTC
V gene: TRBV28
J gene: TRBJ2-7
clone size: once
D gene: .

CDR3 protein: CASSQEGQGVGEKLFF
CDR3 DNA: TGTGCCAGCAGCCAAGAAGGACAGGGGGTCGGTGAAAAACTGTTTTTT
V gene: TRBV4-2
J gene: TRBJ1-4
clone size: .
D gene: TRBD1

CDR3 protein: CASTRWAFTDTQYF
CDR3 DNA: TGTGCCAGCACCAGATGGGCCTTCACAGATACGCAGTATTTT
V gene: TRBV5-6
J gene: TRBJ2-3
clone size: .
D gene: .

CDR3 protein: CASSSQAGAYNEQFF
CDR3 DNA: TGTGCCAGTAGTTCCCAGGCAGGGGCCTACAATGAGCAGTTCTTC
V gene: TRBV19
J gene: TRBJ2-1
clone size: .
D gene: .

CDR3 protein: CASSPSPGQGINEQYF
CDR3 DNA: TGTGCCAGCAGTCCGAGCCCGGGACAGGGGATCAACGAGCAGTACTTC
V gene: TRBV28
J gene: TRBJ2-7
clone size: .
D gene: TRBD1

CDR3 protein: CSVEVQGVHEQYF
CDR3 DNA: TGCAGCGTTGAGGTCCAGGGGGTCCACGAGCAGTACTTC
V gene: TRBV29-1
J gene: TRBJ2-7
clone size: .
D gene: TRBD1

CDR3 protein: CASSYLQGARQPQHF
CDR3 DNA: TGTGCCAGCAGTTACCTACAGGGGGCGAGGCAGCCCCAGCATTTT
V gene: TRBV7-8
J gene: TRBJ1-5
clone size: once
D gene: TRBD1

CDR3 protein: CAISPELGQGTEAFF
CDR3 DNA: TGTGCCATCAGTCCAGAGTTGGGACAGGGGACTGAAGCTTTCTTT
V gene: TRBV10-3
J gene: TRBJ1-1
clone size: .
D gene: TRBD1

CDR3 protein: CASSVGTGGQYEQYF
CDR3 DNA: TGTGCCAGCAGCGTCGGAACGGGAGGCCAATACGAGCAGTACTTC
V gene: TRBV9
J gene: TRBJ2-7
clone size: .
D gene: TRBD2

CDR3 protein: CASSTAAGTEETQYF
CDR3 DNA: TGCGCCAGCAGCACGGCCGCCGGGACAGAAGAGACCCAGTACTTC
V gene: TRBV5-1
J gene: TRBJ2-5
clone size: .
D gene: TRBD1

CDR3 protein: CASSVAGILGEKLFF
CDR3 DNA: TGTGCCAGCAGCGTCGCGGGGATCCTCGGGGAAAAACTGTTTTTT
V gene: TRBV9
J gene: TRBJ1-4
clone size: .
D gene: .

CDR3 protein: CASRGGALAGGYTF
CDR3 DNA: TGTGCCAGCAGGGGCGGGGCCCTGGCTGGTGGCTACACCTTC
V gene: TRBV5-4
J gene: TRBJ1-2
clone size: few
D gene: .

CDR3 protein: CASSLEGRVGEQYF
CDR3 DNA: TGTGCCAGCAGCTTAGAGGGCCGAGTCGGGGAGCAGTACTTC
V gene: TRBV7-3
J gene: TRBJ2-7
clone size: .
D gene: .

CDR3 protein: CASSEVHSGELFF
CDR3 DNA: TGTGCCAGCAGCGAAGTCCACTCCGGGGAGCTGTTTTTT
V gene: TRBV2
J gene: TRBJ2-2
clone size: .
D gene: .

CDR3 protein: CASRGFGQSNSYNEQFF
CDR3 DNA: TGTGCCAGCAGGGGATTTGGACAGTCGAACTCCTACAATGAGCAGTTCTTC
V gene: TRBV2
J gene: TRBJ2-1
clone size: .
D gene: .

CDR3 protein: CASSFNRYYYGYTF
CDR3 DNA: TGTGCCAGCAGCTTTAACAGATACTACTATGGCTACACCTTC
V gene: TRBV7-3
J gene: TRBJ1-2
clone size: .
D gene: .

CDR3 protein: CASSVGPKDTQYF
CDR3 DNA: TGTGCCAGCAGCGTAGGCCCCAAAGATACGCAGTATTTT
V gene: TRBV9
J gene: TRBJ2-3
clone size: .
D gene: .